These 9 T cell receptor beta chains were all obtained from the same sample, sequenced in a study of blood T cell repertoires in COVID-19. Repertoires were generated with immunoSEQ multiplex PCR, while TCRdb's copy carries only in-frame clones and drops some. The table records about 76,000 clones, around 90% of them present only once. Sequencing used peripheral blood. The receptors originated from a human donor in a cohort sampled during active COVID-19.

The J gene is TRBJ1-2, the V gene TRBV6-5, with a weak D call TRBD1 (6 bases). The CDR3 length is 15 residues. The V end was cut by 7 bases, the J end by 7 bases, with 22 bases between. Germline V lookup: CDR1 MNHEY, CDR2 SVGAGI. The DNA for the CDR3 is TGTGCCAGCATCTCGGGGGGGGCCGCGGGGAGTGGCTACACCTTC. Translated: CASISGGAAGSGYTF.

J is TRBJ2-1 and V is TRBV7-8; 13 nucleotides agree with TRBD2. The CDR3 sequence is 18 residues long. The germline V gene encodes CDR1 SGHVS and CDR2 FQNEAQ. With 6 bases clipped from V and 8 bases from J, the junction kept 16 bases outside the gene matches. The CDR3 here is CASRSGLARTSGGDEQFF. The DNA for the CDR3 is TGTGCCAGCAGGTCGGGGTTGGCTCGGACTAGCGGGGGTGATGAGCAGTTCTTC.

This chain uses TRBV3-1 (or the pseudogene TRBV3-2) with TRBJ2-7; D not resolved. Germline V gene sequence: CDR1 LGHDT, CDR2 YNNKEL (reference sequence). The CDR3 sequence is 11 residues long. The ends were cut back, 4 bases at V and 7 bases at J, with 8 bases in the middle. The CDR3 spells CASSRLREQYF. The CDR3 bases are TGTGCCAGCAGCCGCCTTAGAGAGCAGTACTTC.

This clone was observed a single time. The chain joins TRBV4-3 to TRBJ2-5, with 10 bases that match TRBD1. V was pared by 6 bases and J by 5 bases, with 6 bases of the junction left unmatched. The CDR3 length is 14 residues. Germline V gives CDR1 LGHNA, CDR2 YSLEER. In DNA, the CDR3 is TGCGCCAGCAGTGTAGGACAGGGGGAGGAGACCCAGTACTTC. Protein product: CASSVGQGEETQYF.

The V gene is TRBV5-1, the J gene TRBJ1-2; D perhaps matches TRBD1 (6 bases). CDR1 and CDR2 from the germline V gene are SGHRS and YFSETQ. The CDR3 runs 21 residues. The V end lost 3 bases, the J end lost 5 bases, and 35 bases lay between the germline ends. The CDR3 region has the DNA TGCGCCAGCAGCTCGAGGCCTGGACAGACAAAAAATTACTTGACGGGATATGGCTACACCTTC. Protein sequence: CASSSRPGQTKNYLTGYGYTF.

The rearrangement links TRBV19 to TRBJ1-2; D unresolved. Germline CDR1 and CDR2: LNHDA and SQIVND (reference sequence). V gave up 6 bases and J gave up 0 bases, with 17 bases separating them. The CDR3 is made up of 16 amino acids. This chain's CDR3 is CASSLLGLTPNYGYTF. The CDR3 DNA is TGTGCCAGTAGCCTCCTAGGCCTAACCCCTAACTATGGCTACACCTTC. Combining the CDR3 with reference TRBV19 and TRBJ1-2 gives the whole variable domain DGGITQSPKYLFRKEGQNVTLSCEQNLNHDAMYWYRQDPGQGLRLIYYSQIVNDFQKGDIAEGYSVSREKKESFPLTVTSAQKNPTAFYLCASSLLGLTPNYGYTFGSGTRLTVV.

CDR3 region: CASSQPGQGGGSTEAFF. The CDR3 nucleotides are TGTGCCAGCAGCCAACCCGGACAGGGTGGGGGTTCTACTGAAGCTTTCTTT. This chain joins TRBV3-1 (or the pseudogene TRBV3-2) and TRBJ1-1; 8 bases are shared with TRBD1. CDR1 is LGHDT, CDR2 YNNKEL, per germline (reference sequence). Trimming removed 2 bases from V and 5 bases from J; junction bases left unmatched: 13. The CDR3 totals 17 residues.

This clone was picked up one time. The V call is TRBV12-5, the J call TRBJ2-7, with 11 bases identical to TRBD2. CDR3 size: 17 residues. Germline CDR1 LGHNT, CDR2 FRNRAP. V dropped 0 bases and J dropped 2; count of bases not matched to a gene: 6. The chain's CDR3 is CASGLVGSGGGAYEQYF. The CDR3, as DNA: TGTGCTAGTGGTTTGGTGGGTAGCGGGGGGGGTGCCTACGAGCAGTACTTC. Looking up the rest from reference TRBV12-5 and TRBJ2-7 gives the full variable domain: DARVTQTPRHKVTEMGQEVTMRCQPILGHNTVFWYRQTMMQGLELLAYFRNRAPLDDSGMPKDRFSAEMPDATLATLKIQPSEPRDSAVYFCASGLVGSGGGAYEQYFGPGTRLTVT.

The chain links TRBV7-3 to TRBJ1-1; D unclear. This CDR3 is 14 amino acids long. The germline V gene encodes CDR1 SGHTA and CDR2 FQGTGA. V gave up 1 base and J gave up 6 bases, with 12 bases separating them. The CDR3 protein is CASSLNGVSSEAFF. The CDR3 coding sequence is TGTGCCAGCAGCTTAAACGGGGTCAGCTCTGAAGCTTTCTTT.